This T cell receptor beta chain came from a study of blood T cell repertoires in COVID-19. Overall study context: T cells, B-cell-depleted T cells, or PBMCs provided the cDNA or gDNA that served as material.

Germline V lookup: CDR1 SGHTA, CDR2 FQGNSA. The CDR3 has 15 residues. V was trimmed by 5 bases and J by 8 bases, leaving 21 bases between them. Data came from immunoSEQ multiplex PCR; TCRdb stores just in-frame clones and leaves some out. The profile shows more than 90,000 clones, 86% of them singletons. The sample taken for sequencing was peripheral blood. This TCR came from a middle-aged man with acute or convalescent COVID-19. J is TRBJ1-2 and V is TRBV7-2, with a tentative D call TRBD1 (6 bases). DNA for the CDR3: TGTGCCAGCAGCCCTCGGACGGCAGGGGTTCAAGGCTACACCTTC. Its translation: CASSPRTAGVQGYTF. Filled out from reference TRBV7-2 and TRBJ1-2, the complete variable domain reads GAGVSQSPSNKVTEKGKDVELRCDPISGHTALYWYRQSLGQGLEFLIYFQGNSAPDKSGLPSDRFSAERTGGSVSTLTIQRTQQEDSAVYLCASSPRTAGVQGYTFGSGTRLTVV.